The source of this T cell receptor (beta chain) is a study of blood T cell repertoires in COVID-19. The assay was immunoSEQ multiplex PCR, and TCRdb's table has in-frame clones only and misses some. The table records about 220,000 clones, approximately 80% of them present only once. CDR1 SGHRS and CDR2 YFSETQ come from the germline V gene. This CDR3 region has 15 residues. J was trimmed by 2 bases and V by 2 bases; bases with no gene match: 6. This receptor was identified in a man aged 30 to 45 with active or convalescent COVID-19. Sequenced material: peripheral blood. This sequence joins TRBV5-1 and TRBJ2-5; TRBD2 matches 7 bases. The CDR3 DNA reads TGCGCCAGCAGCTTCGGGGGGAGGGAACAAGAGACCCAGTACTTC. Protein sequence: CASSFGGREQETQYF.